The clone carrying this T cell receptor beta chain was recorded at least ten times. The antigen remains undetermined. TCRdb used MiXCR to reprocess the RACE reads, holding one entry per CDR3 protein. Of approximately 400,000 distinct CDR3 sequences listed, around 5.5% were seen once; the top ten hold about 2.5%. The data stem from a study of human T cells and chemical hapten exposure. Findings of the study overall: With patch test score, the counts of PT1 expanded TCRs showed a positive correlation.

The sample's time point: pre-sensitization, week 0. The treatment is: therapeutic diphenylcyclopropenone sensitization with weekly scalp DPC. Germline CDR1 and CDR2: DFQATT and SNEGSKA (reference sequence). The CDR3 is made up of 13 amino acids. Trimming removed 5 bases at V and 7 bases at J, with 18 bases between. The receptor comes from a woman aged 45-65 years with alopecia areata. Some clones in this sample may be carry-over from other donors' samples. The sample was whole blood, taken in connection with sensitization to the hapten diphenylcyclopropenone (DPC). The chain recombines TRBV20-1 with TRBJ2-7; D is tentatively TRBD1 or TRBD2 (5 bases each). CDR3: CSAQGLPSGEQYF. The CDR3, as DNA: TGCAGTGCTCAGGGTCTCCCCAGCGGTGAGCAGTACTTC.